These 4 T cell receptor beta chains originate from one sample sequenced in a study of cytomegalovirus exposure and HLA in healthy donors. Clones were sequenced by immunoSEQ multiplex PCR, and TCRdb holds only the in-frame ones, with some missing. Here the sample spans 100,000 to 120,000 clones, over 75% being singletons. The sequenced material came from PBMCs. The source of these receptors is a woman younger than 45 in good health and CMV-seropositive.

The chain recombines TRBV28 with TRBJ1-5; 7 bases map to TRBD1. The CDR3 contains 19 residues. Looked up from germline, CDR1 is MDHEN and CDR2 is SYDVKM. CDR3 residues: CAISGGATGDDRGNQPQHF. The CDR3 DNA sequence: TGTGCGATCAGCGGCGGGGCCACAGGGGATGATCGTGGCAATCAGCCCCAGCATTTT.

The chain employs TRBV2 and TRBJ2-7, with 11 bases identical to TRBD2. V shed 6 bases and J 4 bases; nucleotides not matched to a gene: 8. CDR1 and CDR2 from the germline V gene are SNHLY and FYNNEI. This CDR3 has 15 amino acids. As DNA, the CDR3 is TGTGCCAGCAGACCCCTAGCGGGAGGACCTTACGAGCAGTACTTC. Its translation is CASRPLAGGPYEQYF.

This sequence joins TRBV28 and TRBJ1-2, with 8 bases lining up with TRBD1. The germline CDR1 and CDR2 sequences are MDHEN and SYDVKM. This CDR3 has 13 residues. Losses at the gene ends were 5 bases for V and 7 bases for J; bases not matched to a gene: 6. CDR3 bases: TGTGCCAGCAGTCCCCGGGACAGGAGTGGCTACACCTTC. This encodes CASSPRDRSGYTF.

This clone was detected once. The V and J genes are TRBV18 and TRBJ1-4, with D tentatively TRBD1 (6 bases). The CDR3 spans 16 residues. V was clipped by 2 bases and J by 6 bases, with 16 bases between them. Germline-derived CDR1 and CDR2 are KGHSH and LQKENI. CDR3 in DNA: TGTGCCAGCTCACCAAGGGCCGCCTACAGGGATGAAAAACTGTTTTTT. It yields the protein CASSPRAAYRDEKLFF.